This passage covers 13 T cell receptor beta chains from one sample sequenced in a study of T cell repertoires in cytomegalovirus infection. TCRdb reanalysed the reads using MiXCR and keeps one entry per CDR3 protein. The data show some 800,000 distinct CDR3 sequences, with around a third seen just once and over 10% held by the top ten. Their cognate antigens are unknown. The sample here was cultured CD8+ T cells from PBMCs, taken from culture after CMV antigen stimulation. All receptors come from a human donor in good health (CMV status not recorded). Some clones in this sample may be carry-over from other donors' samples.

This rearrangement joins TRBV10-3 to TRBJ1-2; D is undetermined. There are 12 residues in the CDR3. V was shortened by 0 bases and J by 7 bases, with 6 bases between the two germline ends. Germline loops: CDR1 ENHRY, CDR2 SYGVKD. Here the CDR3 reads CAISESGLGYTF. As DNA, the CDR3 is TGTGCCATCAGTGAGTCGGGCCTTGGCTACACCTTC.

This clonotype was found once. This chain links TRBV5-5 with TRBJ2-2; D not resolved. Germline loops: CDR1 SGHKS, CDR2 YYEKEE (reference sequence). The CDR3 consists of 14 residues. The V gene lost 7 bases and the J gene lost 12 bases, with 22 bases spanning the gap. The CDR3 DNA reads TGTGCCAGCGGCCACCAGACAAACATTGTGCAGCTGTTTTTT. Its translation: CASGHQTNIVQLFF.

The J gene is TRBJ1-2, the V gene TRBV6-6; D gene unclear. The CDR3 is 14 residues long. Trimming shortened V by 0 bases and J by 8 bases, and 13 bases separated the two germline ends. Germline-derived CDR1 and CDR2 are MNHNY and SVGAGI (reference sequence). CDR3 residues: CASSYSSASTGYTF. CDR3 coding DNA: TGTGCCAGCAGTTACTCATCCGCGTCGACGGGCTACACCTTC.

As concerns this clonotype: This may come from a read error, since a much larger clone is one base off. The CDR3 reads CASSYSGTRFREQYF. As DNA, the CDR3 is TGTGCCAGCAGCTACTCCGGGACAAGGTTCCGTGAGCAGTACTTC. This chain joins TRBV7-8 and TRBJ2-7; D might be TRBD1 (6 bases). This CDR3 is built from 15 residues. Germline values: CDR1 SGHVS, CDR2 FQNEAQ. Trimming pared 4 bases from V and 7 bases from J, leaving 20 bases between.

At least ten counts were recorded for this clonotype. The rearrangement joins TRBV7-6 to TRBJ2-5; 10 bases agree with TRBD1. CDR1 and CDR2 from the germline V gene are SGHVS and FNYEAQ. This CDR3 region has 16 residues. Trimming took 1 base from V and 5 from J; bases not matched to a gene: 7. The CDR3 DNA follows: TGTGCCAGCAGCTTAGACGACAGGGGGCTTCGGGAGACCCAGTACTTC. It translates to CASSLDDRGLRETQYF.

The gene calls are TRBV25-1 and TRBJ1-2, with D maybe TRBD1 (5 bases). The V end was cut by 2 bases, the J end by 6 bases, with 22 bases between. CDR3 length: 17 residues. Germline CDR1 is MGHDK and CDR2 is SYGVNS. Here the CDR3 DNA reads TGTGCCAGCAGTGAACCTCTCGGGGCTTCTTTATCTAATGGCTACACCTTC. Its translation is CASSEPLGASLSNGYTF.

The chain is built from TRBV6-2 or TRBV6-3 and TRBJ1-5; no definite D call. Deletions cut 5 bases from V and 3 bases from J, with 8 bases between. Germline V gene data show CDR1 as MNHEY and CDR2 as SVGEGT. This CDR3 is built from 13 residues. CDR3 sequence (DNA): TGTGCCAGCAGTAAATCCCTCAATCAGCCCCAGCATTTT. This gives the protein CASSKSLNQPQHF.

This chain uses TRBV6-8 with TRBJ2-2; D may be TRBD2 (7 bases). V dropped 7 bases and J dropped 6 bases, with 9 bases sitting between them. Germline CDR1 reads MNHGY; CDR2 reads SAAAGT. This CDR3 has 12 amino acids. The CDR3 nucleotides read TGTGCCAGCAAGGGGGGGGCCGGGGAGCTGTTTTTT. This translates into CASKGGAGELFF.

This clonotype was counted many times. V and J are TRBV7-2 and TRBJ2-7, with 11 bases lining up with TRBD1. CDR1 and CDR2 from the germline V gene are SGHTA and FQGNSA. This CDR3 contains 14 residues. V lost 5 bases, J lost 6 bases, and 6 bases stayed unmatched. The CDR3 region is CASSPGDRGSEQYV. In DNA form, the CDR3 reads TGTGCCAGCAGCCCCGGGGACAGGGGGTCCGAGCAGTACGTC.

J is TRBJ2-5 and V is TRBV19; D remains ambiguous. Deletions cut 3 bases from V and 9 bases from J, with 20 bases between. This CDR3 spans 15 amino acids. CDR1 and CDR2 (germline): LNHDA, SQIVND (reference sequence). CDR3 in DNA: TGTGCCAGTAGTATCGCGTCGGCCCCAAGGTTGGCCCAGTACTTC. It translates to CASSIASAPRLAQYF.

This clonotype came up once. The chain recombines TRBV14 with TRBJ2-6, with D possibly being TRBD1 (6 bases). The CDR3 extends over 16 amino acids. Germline V gene lookup returns CDR1 SGHDN and CDR2 FVKESK. With 4 bases removed from V and 1 base from J, the gap between germline ends came to 11 bases. CDR3 sequence (DNA): TGTGCCAGCAGCCCCTCAAGGGGGTCTGGGGCCAACGTCCTGACTTTC. It encodes CASSPSRGSGANVLTF. Full variable domain (missing parts from reference TRBV14 and TRBJ2-6): EAGVTQFPSHSVIEKGQTVTLRCDPISGHDNLYWYRRVMGKEIKFLLHFVKESKQDESGMPNNRFLAERTGGTYSTLKVQPAELEDSGVYFCASSPSRGSGANVLTFGAGSRLTVL.

This sequence joins TRBV7-6 and TRBJ2-2; 12 bases line up with TRBD1. The CDR3 has 22 amino acids. Germline values: CDR1 SGHVS, CDR2 FNYEAQ. Trimming removed 1 base from V and 5 bases from J; junction bases left unmatched: 20. CDR3 sequence: CASSLGYDLGQGAIGHTGELFF. The CDR3 DNA reads TGTGCCAGCAGCTTAGGCTACGACCTGGGACAGGGGGCTATAGGTCATACCGGGGAGCTGTTTTTT.

The rearrangement joins TRBV7-8 to TRBJ1-5; D not certain. Trimming shortened V by 4 bases and J by 0 bases, and 13 bases separated the two germline ends. The length of the CDR3 is 16 residues. Germline values: CDR1 SGHVS, CDR2 FQNEAQ. CDR3: CASSYTGRYSNQPQHF. Here the CDR3 DNA reads TGTGCCAGCAGCTACACCGGGCGTTATAGCAATCAGCCCCAGCATTTT.